Detailed here is one TCR beta chain. Antigen: not known. Time point here: week 35, safety follow-up. The content of each vaccine dose was 300 ug of mutant IDH1 20-mer peptide, and topical imiquimod accompanied it. Using immunoSEQ multiplex PCR, the repertoire was profiled, and TCRdb retains in-frame clones only, with some absent. The sample shows tens of thousands of clones, approximately 87% of them seen only once. These data originate in a study of a mutant IDH1 vaccine in newly diagnosed glioma. Study background: Commencement of vaccination occurred 4-6 weeks following radiotherapy alone, or concurrently with temozolomide cycles. Patients had received radiotherapy, temozolomide, or both previously, most receiving both. Week 35 was safety follow-up visit V12; week 47 was end-of-study visit V13. Study-wide points: Altogether, 93.3% of patients exhibited vaccine-induced immune responses.

The germline V and J ends were trimmed by 6 bases and 5 bases, with 17 bases remaining between them. There are 15 residues in the CDR3. Germline CDR1 MNHEY, CDR2 SVGAGI. This clonotype was obtained from a man in his forties with glioma. The chain combines TRBV6-5 with TRBJ2-4, with D maybe TRBD1 (7 bases). The sequencing used PBMCs, collected from a glioma patient whose treatment included an IDH1 peptide vaccine. For the CDR3, the DNA is TGTGCCAGCAGCGACTGGACCAGGGGGGAAAACATTCAGTACTTC. This encodes CASSDWTRGENIQYF.